A single sample gave rise to the 18 T cell receptor beta chains below, sequenced in a study of cytomegalovirus exposure and HLA in healthy donors. Primers for the PCR totalled 60 Vbeta and 13 Jbeta. Repertoires were generated with immunoSEQ multiplex PCR, while TCRdb's copy carries only in-frame clones and drops some. Of around 140,000 clones listed, 70% to 80% are singletons. Input material: PBMCs. These receptors were taken from a woman aged 40 to 49 in good health and CMV-seropositive.

The gene calls are TRBV6-5 and TRBJ2-5, with D perhaps matching TRBD1 (6 bases). With 0 bases removed from V and 5 bases from J, the gap between germline ends came to 13 bases. The CDR3 totals 15 residues. Germline CDR1 and CDR2: MNHEY and SVGAGI. CDR3 in DNA: TGTGCCAGCAGTTACTCATACAGGGACGGGGAGACCCAGTACTTC. As protein: CASSYSYRDGETQYF.

The chain combines TRBV5-1 with TRBJ1-2; D gene unclear. In germline, CDR1 is SGHRS, CDR2 YFSETQ. CDR3 length: 17 residues. The V end lost 0 bases, the J end lost 3 bases, and 18 bases lay between the germline ends. CDR3 sequence reads: CASSLDRGLNLHYGYTF. The CDR3 DNA sequence: TGCGCCAGCAGCTTGGACCGTGGACTGAACCTCCACTATGGCTACACCTTC.

This sequence joins TRBV28 and TRBJ1-5; 7 positions match TRBD1. Trimming took 3 bases from V and 2 from J; bases not matched to a gene: 7. The length of the CDR3 is 16 residues. CDR1 is MDHEN and CDR2 is SYDVKM in the germline V gene. The CDR3 reads CASSFDGRGGNQPQHF. CDR3 DNA sequence: TGTGCCAGCAGTTTTGATGGCAGGGGGGGCAATCAGCCCCAGCATTTT.

The count of this clone is one. The identical CDR3 is also encoded by other nucleotide sequences in the sample. This chain joins TRBV13 and TRBJ2-7; TRBD1 might be the D (6 bases). The V end lost 0 bases, the J end lost 2 bases, and 8 bases lay between the germline ends. CDR3 length: 14 amino acids. Germline assignment: CDR1 PRHDT and CDR2 FYEKMQ (reference sequence). The CDR3 loop reads CASSLGQGAYEQYF. As DNA, the CDR3 is TGTGCCAGCAGCTTAGGACAGGGTGCCTACGAGCAGTACTTC. Variable domain in full (rest from reference TRBV13 and TRBJ2-7): AAGVIQSPRHLIKEKRETATLKCYPIPRHDTVYWYQQGPGQDPQFLISFYEKMQSDKGSIPDRFSAQQFSDYHSELNMSSLELGDSALYFCASSLGQGAYEQYFGPGTRLTVT.

The rearrangement links TRBV19 to TRBJ2-3, with D maybe TRBD2 (6 bases). Germline V gene sequence: CDR1 LNHDA, CDR2 SQIVND (reference sequence). The CDR3 totals 14 residues. Trimming took 5 bases from V and 6 from J, leaving 15 bases between them. The CDR3 DNA reads TGTGCCAGTAGTTGGGTCGGCGGGAAGGATACGCAGTATTTT. It translates to CASSWVGGKDTQYF.

This clone was seen only once. The chain joins TRBV28 to TRBJ2-1, with TRBD1 identical over 10 bases. The length of the CDR3 is 16 residues. The germline V gene has CDR1 MDHEN and CDR2 SYDVKM. V lost 6 bases, J lost 3 bases, and 8 bases stayed unmatched. DNA of the CDR3: TGTGCCAGCAGGGGACAGGGGACAATCCTCTACAATGAGCAGTTCTTC. Its translation is CASRGQGTILYNEQFF.

Worth noting for this clone: A read error may account for a junction end that differs from germline. The rearrangement joins TRBV7-3 to TRBJ2-1; D unclear. Per germline, CDR1 SGHTA and CDR2 FQGTGA. The CDR3 extends over 13 amino acids. Here the CDR3 reads CASSPDPSYERFF. The CDR3 DNA reads as TGTGCCAGCAGCCCTGACCCCTCGTACGAGCGGTTCTTC.

The V gene is TRBV2, the J gene TRBJ2-3, with 7 bases aligning to TRBD1. The germline V gene has CDR1 SNHLY and CDR2 FYNNEI. There are 15 residues in the CDR3. Losses at the gene ends were 5 bases for V and 2 bases for J; bases not matched to a gene: 7. The CDR3 protein is CASSRSGTATDTQYF. CDR3 bases: TGTGCCAGCAGTCGGTCCGGGACAGCCACAGATACGCAGTATTTT.

The J gene is TRBJ2-5, the V gene TRBV7-3; maybe TRBD2 (6 bases). V dropped 3 bases and J dropped 5 bases, with 10 bases sitting between them. This CDR3 is built from 13 residues. Germline V gives CDR1 SGHTA, CDR2 FQGTGA. CDR3 in amino acids: CASSFTGGETQYF. The CDR3 DNA sequence: TGTGCCAGCAGCTTCACAGGAGGGGAGACCCAGTACTTC. The variable domain in full, with the rest retrieved from reference TRBV7-3 and TRBJ2-5, is GAGVSQTPSNKVTEKGKYVELRCDPISGHTALYWYRQSLGQGPEFLIYFQGTGAADDSGLPNDRFFAVRPEGSVSTLKIQRTERGDSAVYLCASSFTGGETQYFGPGTRLLVL.

In this sample, this clone turned up a few times. The rearrangement links TRBV28 to TRBJ2-7; 8 bases fit TRBD2. The germline V gene encodes CDR1 MDHEN and CDR2 SYDVKM. The CDR3 consists of 15 residues. V was pared by 0 bases and J by 7 bases, with 8 bases of the junction left unmatched. The CDR3 is CASSLWAGGAREQYF. For the CDR3, the DNA is TGTGCCAGCAGTTTATGGGCGGGAGGAGCACGTGAGCAGTACTTC. The entire variable domain, with the rest obtained from reference TRBV28 and TRBJ2-7, is as follows: DVKVTQSSRYLVKRTGEKVFLECVQDMDHENMFWYRQDPGLGLRLIYFSYDVKMKEKGDIPEGYSVSREKKERFSLILESASTNQTSMYLCASSLWAGGAREQYFGPGTRLTVT.

This clone was seen only a few times. The rearrangement uses TRBV5-4 and TRBJ2-1, with 8 bases aligning to TRBD2. The CDR3 length is 15 residues. J gave up 10 bases and V 1 base, and 10 bases lay outside the gene matches. Germline-derived CDR1 and CDR2 are SGHNT and YYREEE (reference sequence). For the CDR3, the DNA is TGTGCCAGCAGCTTGTGGGGACTAGTGCTCGGGGAGCAGTTCTTC. Its translation: CASSLWGLVLGEQFF.

This chain joins TRBV5-1 and TRBJ2-5; the D gene is possibly TRBD2 (6 bases). CDR3 length equals 14 residues. V dropped 6 bases and J dropped 2 bases, with 14 bases sitting between them. CDR1 and CDR2 (germline): SGHRS, YFSETQ. The CDR3 protein is CASTRGTQQETQYF. CDR3 nucleotides: TGCGCCAGCACCCGGGGGACCCAACAAGAGACCCAGTACTTC.

This chain links TRBV6-5 with TRBJ2-1; 7 nucleotides align to TRBD2. The CDR3 has 15 amino acids. J lost 2 bases, V lost 6 bases, and 7 bases had no gene match. Germline CDR1 and CDR2: MNHEY and SVGAGI. CDR3 DNA: TGTGCCAGCAGGGACTGGGGGGGAACCTACAATGAGCAGTTCTTC. It is translated as CASRDWGGTYNEQFF.

The chain uses TRBV4-2 and TRBJ1-2; no reliable D call. In germline, CDR1 is LGHNA, CDR2 YNFKEQ. V lost 3 bases and J lost 0, with 11 bases in between. The CDR3 extends over 15 amino acids. The CDR3 loop is CASSQETATNYGYTF. The CDR3 DNA reads as TGTGCCAGCAGCCAGGAAACAGCTACTAACTATGGCTACACCTTC.

The V and J genes are TRBV5-1 and TRBJ2-5, with 16 bases lining up with TRBD2. V lost 4 bases and J lost 2; bases outside the gene matches: 8. CDR3 length: 18 amino acids. The germline gives CDR1 SGHRS, CDR2 YFSETQ. The CDR3 region has the DNA TGCGCCAGCAGCGAGAGGGGACTAGCGGGAGGGCTGCAAGAGACCCAGTACTTC. Residues: CASSERGLAGGLQETQYF.

The rearrangement uses TRBV6-1 and TRBJ2-7; 9 positions match TRBD1. Germline CDR1 reads MNHNS; CDR2 reads SASEGT. The CDR3 spans 16 residues. The trim removed 0 bases at V and 7 bases at J, leaving 10 bases unmatched. The CDR3 loop reads CASSEAPGTGMEEQYF. The DNA for the CDR3 is TGTGCCAGCAGTGAAGCGCCCGGGACAGGGATGGAAGAGCAGTACTTC.

The gene calls are TRBV5-1 and TRBJ2-5; 14 bases are a match to TRBD2. With 4 bases clipped from V and 5 bases from J, the junction kept 4 bases outside the gene matches. Per the germline V gene, CDR1 is SGHRS and CDR2 is YFSETQ. The CDR3 spans 15 residues. In DNA form, the CDR3 reads TGCGCCAGCAGCCCGGGGACTAGCGGGAGCGAGACCCAGTACTTC. It is translated as CASSPGTSGSETQYF.

This CDR3 is CAWSALGLAGANEQFF. CDR3 nucleotides: TGTGCCTGGAGTGCCTTGGGACTAGCGGGAGCCAATGAGCAGTTCTTC. This chain connects TRBV30 to TRBJ2-1; 14 bases line up with TRBD2. The V segment lost 1 base and the J segment 6 bases; nucleotides outside the gene matches: 5. The CDR3 has 16 residues. Germline CDR1 GTSNPN, CDR2 SVGIG (reference sequence).